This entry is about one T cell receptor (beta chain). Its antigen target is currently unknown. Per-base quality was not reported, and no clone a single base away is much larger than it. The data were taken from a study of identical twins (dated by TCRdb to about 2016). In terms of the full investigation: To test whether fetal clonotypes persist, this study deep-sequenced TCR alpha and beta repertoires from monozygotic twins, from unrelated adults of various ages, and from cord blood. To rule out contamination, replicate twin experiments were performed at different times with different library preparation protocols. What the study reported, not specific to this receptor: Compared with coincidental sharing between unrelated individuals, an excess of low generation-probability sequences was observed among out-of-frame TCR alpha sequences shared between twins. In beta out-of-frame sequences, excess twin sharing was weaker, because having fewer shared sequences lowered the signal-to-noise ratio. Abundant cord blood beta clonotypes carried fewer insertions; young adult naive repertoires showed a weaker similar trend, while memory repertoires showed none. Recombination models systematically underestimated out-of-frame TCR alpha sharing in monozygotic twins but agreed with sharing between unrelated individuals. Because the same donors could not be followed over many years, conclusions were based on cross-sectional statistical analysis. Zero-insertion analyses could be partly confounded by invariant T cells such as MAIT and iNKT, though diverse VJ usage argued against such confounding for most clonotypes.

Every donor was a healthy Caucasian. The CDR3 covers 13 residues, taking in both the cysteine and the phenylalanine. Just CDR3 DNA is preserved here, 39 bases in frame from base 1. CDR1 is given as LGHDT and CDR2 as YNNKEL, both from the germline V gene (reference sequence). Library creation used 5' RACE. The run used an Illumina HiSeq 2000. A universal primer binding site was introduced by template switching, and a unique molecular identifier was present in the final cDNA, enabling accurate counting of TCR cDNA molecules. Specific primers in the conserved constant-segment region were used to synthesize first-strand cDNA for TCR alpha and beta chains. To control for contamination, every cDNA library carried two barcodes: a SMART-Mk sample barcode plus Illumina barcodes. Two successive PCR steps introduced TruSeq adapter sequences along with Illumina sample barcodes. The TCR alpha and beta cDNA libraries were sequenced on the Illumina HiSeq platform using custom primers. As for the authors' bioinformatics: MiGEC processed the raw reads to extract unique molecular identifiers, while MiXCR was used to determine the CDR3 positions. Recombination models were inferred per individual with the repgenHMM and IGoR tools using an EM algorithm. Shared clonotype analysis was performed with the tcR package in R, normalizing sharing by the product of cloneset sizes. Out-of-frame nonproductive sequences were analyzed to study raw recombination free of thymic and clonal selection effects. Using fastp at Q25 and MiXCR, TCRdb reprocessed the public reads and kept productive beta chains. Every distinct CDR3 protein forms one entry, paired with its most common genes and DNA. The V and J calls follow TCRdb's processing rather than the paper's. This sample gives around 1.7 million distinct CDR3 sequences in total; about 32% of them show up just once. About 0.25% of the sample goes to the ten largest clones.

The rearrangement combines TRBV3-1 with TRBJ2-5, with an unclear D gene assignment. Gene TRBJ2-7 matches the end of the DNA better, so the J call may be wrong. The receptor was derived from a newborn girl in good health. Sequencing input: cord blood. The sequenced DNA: TGTGCCAGCAGCCCCCCAATTAGTGACGAGCAGTACTTC. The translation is CASSPPISDEQYF.